This T cell receptor (beta chain) was found in a study of metastatic and nonmetastatic thyroid tumors. Points from the study as a whole: TCR beta diversity was reportedly significantly higher in malignant thyroid tumors than benign nodules, in blood and tumor.

About this clone: The antigen is undetermined.

Germline CDR1 reads SGHDT; CDR2 reads YYEEEE. Trimming left V 2 bases short and J 0 bases short, with 5 bases between. The CDR3 is made up of 14 amino acids. TCRdb re-called clones from the PCR reads using MiXCR. Of roughly 36,000 clones listed, 10% to 13% were seen once; the top ten hold approximately 16%. Each patient went into thyroid surgery without having received any treatment. The sequence was obtained from a female donor with papillary thyroid cancer or a benign thyroid nodule (not recorded which). Some clones in this sample may be carry-over from other donors' samples. V gene TRBV5-6 combines with J gene TRBJ1-4; no clear D. Input material: blood. CDR3: CASSFIATNEKLFF. CDR3 in DNA: TGTGCCAGCAGCTTCATTGCAACTAATGAAAAACTGTTTTTT.